Following are 15 T cell receptor beta chains from one sample sequenced in a study of early T cells in non-severe SARS-CoV-2 infection. Using its own MiXCR run on the 5' RACE reads, TCRdb lists one record per CDR3 protein. This sample has 50,000 to 60,000 distinct CDR3 sequences, with roughly 12% found just once. Sequencing was performed on whole blood. The source is an adult who was a healthcare worker with PCR-confirmed SARS-CoV-2 infection or an uninfected control (not recorded which).

This clonotype was counted between two and nine times. The CDR3 bases are TGTGCCAGCAGTGATGGAGTAGCGGGGGCCGGGGAGCTGTTTTTT. The encoded protein is CASSDGVAGAGELFF. This sequence joins TRBV6-1 and TRBJ2-2; 9 nucleotides line up with TRBD2. The CDR3 is 15 residues long. V shed 3 bases and J 6 bases; nucleotides not matched to a gene: 5. Germline CDR1 MNHNS, CDR2 SASEGT.

The V and J genes are TRBV12-3 or TRBV12-4 and TRBJ2-7; D gene ambiguous. With 3 bases removed from V and 2 bases from J, the gap between germline ends came to 8 bases. The CDR3 contains 13 residues. The CDR3 region is CASSFGNTYEQYF. The DNA for the CDR3 is TGTGCCAGCAGTTTTGGCAACACCTACGAGCAGTACTTC.

In its sample, this clonotype was seen many times. The V and J genes are TRBV6-1 and TRBJ2-3; D is ambiguous. V lost 8 bases and J 5 bases, leaving 14 bases between the germline ends. CDR1 and CDR2 (germline): MNHNS, SASEGT. This CDR3 region has 13 residues. For the CDR3, the DNA is TGTGCCAGCGCAGTAACCCTCGAAGATACGCAGTATTTT. This translates into CASAVTLEDTQYF.

The chain joins TRBV12-3 or TRBV12-4 to TRBJ2-5, with D unclear. The CDR3 has 12 amino acids. V was shortened by 4 bases and J by 7 bases, with 10 bases between the two germline ends. DNA for the CDR3: TGTGCCAGCAGTTATGGGCTTACGACCCAGTACTTC. Translating gives CASSYGLTTQYF.

This clonotype has a handful of counts. This chain connects TRBV18 to TRBJ2-7, with D possibly matching TRBD2 (6 bases). The CDR3 contains 14 residues. With 3 bases removed from V and 9 bases from J, the gap between germline ends came to 18 bases. The V gene's germline CDR1 is KGHSH and CDR2 LQKENI. The CDR3 bases are TGTGCCAGCTCACCCCCTTGGAGGGAAGAGGGGCAGTACTTC. It encodes CASSPPWREEGQYF.

A few counts support this clonotype. This chain uses TRBV2 with TRBJ2-1; 8 bases fit TRBD1. Germline CDR1 reads SNHLY; CDR2 reads FYNNEI. This CDR3 region has 13 residues. Germline trimming cut 6 bases from V and 5 bases from J; bases unmatched to any gene: 3. CDR3 sequence reads: CASRRDRNNEQFF. The DNA for the CDR3 is TGTGCCAGCAGACGGGACAGGAACAATGAGCAGTTCTTC. The entire variable domain, with the rest obtained from reference TRBV2 and TRBJ2-1, is as follows: EPEVTQTPSHQVTQMGQEVILRCVPISNHLYFYWYRQILGQKVEFLVSFYNNEISEKSEIFDDQFSVERPDGSNFTLKIRSTKLEDSAMYFCASRRDRNNEQFFGPGTRLTVL.

This clonotype was detected a few times. The chain combines TRBV3-1 with TRBJ2-7; 9 nucleotides match TRBD1. The CDR3 has 13 residues. Per the germline V gene, CDR1 is LGHDT and CDR2 is YNNKEL (reference sequence). With V trimmed by 4 bases and J by 7 bases, 5 bases remained unmatched. The CDR3 DNA reads as TGTGCCAGCAGCCGGGACAGGGTGGGGGAGCAGTACTTC. Amino acids: CASSRDRVGEQYF.

The V gene is TRBV5-1, the J gene TRBJ2-7; the match to TRBD1 covers 9 bases. The length of the CDR3 is 14 residues. Per germline, CDR1 SGHRS and CDR2 YFSETQ. V trimming: 6 bases; J trimming: 6 bases; junction bases outside the gene matches: 10. CDR3: CASKRGQGSGEQYF. Written as DNA, the CDR3 is TGCGCCAGCAAAAGGGGACAGGGCAGTGGCGAGCAGTACTTC.

The table lists this clonotype with many counts. V usage is TRBV20-1 and J usage is TRBJ1-1; D gene uncertain. V was trimmed by 5 bases and J by 1 base, leaving 14 bases between them. This CDR3 has 14 residues. From germline, CDR1 is DFQATT and CDR2 SNEGSKA (reference sequence). CDR3 protein: CSASASAGNTEAFF. Written as DNA, the CDR3 is TGCAGTGCTTCTGCCTCAGCAGGGAACACTGAAGCTTTCTTT.

This clonotype was found a few times. The chain recombines TRBV3-1 with TRBJ1-4; possible D gene TRBD1, 5 bases. Germline V gives CDR1 LGHDT, CDR2 YNNKEL (reference sequence). Trimming took 3 bases from V and 6 from J, leaving 11 bases between them. This CDR3 spans 14 amino acids. The CDR3 is CASSQGRRHEKLFF. CDR3 nucleotide sequence: TGTGCCAGCAGCCAGGGACGGCGCCATGAAAAACTGTTTTTT.

The chain employs TRBV10-3 and TRBJ2-7, with D perhaps matching TRBD1 or TRBD2 (5 bases each). V was shortened by 4 bases and J by 3 bases, with 10 bases between the two germline ends. From germline, CDR1 is ENHRY and CDR2 SYGVKD. The CDR3 sequence is 13 residues long. The CDR3 spells CAISAVRGYEQYF. CDR3 DNA sequence: TGTGCCATCAGTGCCGTGAGGGGCTACGAGCAGTACTTC.

In this sample, this clonotype turned up a few times. The rearrangement links TRBV4-2 to TRBJ2-7; TRBD2 is a possible D gene (6 bases). The CDR3 runs 15 residues. CDR1 LGHNA and CDR2 YNFKEQ come from the germline V gene. V dropped 3 bases and J dropped 2 bases, with 14 bases sitting between them. CDR3 in DNA: TGTGCCAGCAGCCAGCTGGACTATAACGCCTACGAGCAGTACTTC. It is translated as CASSQLDYNAYEQYF.

This clonotype was seen at least ten times. The gene calls are TRBV27 and TRBJ2-2; 9 bases align to TRBD1. Germline V gene sequence: CDR1 MNHEY, CDR2 SMNVEV (reference sequence). This CDR3 contains 14 residues. Unmatched junction bases numbered 0, after V lost 3 bases and J lost 4 bases. The CDR3 DNA reads TGTGCCAGCAGTTTGGACAGGGGCACCGGGGAGCTGTTTTTT. Protein sequence: CASSLDRGTGELFF.

The sample holds many counts of this clonotype. The gene calls are TRBV7-3 and TRBJ2-2; D is unresolved. V was pared by 5 bases and J by 1 base, with 11 bases between. The CDR3 spans 15 residues. Per germline, CDR1 SGHTA and CDR2 FQGTGA. The CDR3 nucleotides read TGTGCCAGCAGCCCCCCCGGCGGGAACACCGGGGAGCTGTTTTTT. The encoded protein is CASSPPGGNTGELFF.

This clonotype has a handful of counts. The chain carries TRBV27 and TRBJ2-2; D might be TRBD2 (5 bases). V dropped 8 bases and J dropped 4 bases, with 14 bases sitting between them. CDR1 and CDR2 from the germline V gene are MNHEY and SMNVEV (reference sequence). The CDR3 runs 14 residues. The CDR3 region has the DNA TGTGCCAGCGATCAGCGGCCGGGCACCGGGGAGCTGTTTTTT. Translation: CASDQRPGTGELFF.